This is a list of T cell receptor beta chains from one sample in a study of shared clonotypes between healthy human individuals. Generated by immunoSEQ multiplex PCR, the TCRdb table keeps only in-frame clones and is missing some. The sample lists 1.5 million to 1.9 million clones, 95% to 99% occurring once. Sequencing was carried out using naive CD4+ T cells sorted from blood. All receptors come from a man in his thirties or forties in good health. Both conserved end residues are part of each CDR3. D genes are given only for firm matches. Expanded clones are given a class, and other clones once, few, many or no size at all.

D	V	J	size	CDR3	DNA
TRBD1	TRBV5-5	TRBJ2-1	-	CASSPWGTGYNEQFF	TGTGCCAGCAGCCCCTGGGGGACAGGGTACAATGAGCAGTTCTTC
-	TRBV5-1	TRBJ2-1	-	CASSLLVDEQFF	TGCGCCAGCAGCTTACTAGTCGATGAGCAGTTCTTC
-	TRBV5-1	TRBJ2-1	-	CASSMSGTANEQFF	TGCGCCAGCAGCATGTCCGGGACTGCGAATGAGCAGTTCTTC
TRBD1	TRBV18	TRBJ2-6	-	CASSQGQGLSGANVLTF	TGTGCCAGCTCACAAGGACAGGGCTTGTCTGGGGCCAACGTCCTGACTTTC
-	TRBV29-1	TRBJ2-5	-	CSLRRELGETQYF	TGCAGCCTCAGGAGAGAATTAGGAGAGACCCAGTACTTC
-	TRBV5-1	TRBJ2-7	once	CASSLGTGPIYEQYF	TGCGCCAGCAGCTTGGGTACAGGACCGATCTACGAGCAGTACTTC
-	TRBV30	TRBJ2-7	-	CAWRPAFSYEQYF	TGTGCCTGGAGACCGGCCTTCTCCTACGAGCAGTACTTC
-	TRBV15	TRBJ1-3	-	CATSRDPRDVGNTIYF	TGTGCCACCAGCAGAGATCCGCGGGACGTCGGAAACACCATATATTTT
TRBD1	TRBV25-1	TRBJ1-2	-	CASSEPLGRQGSYGYTF	TGTGCCAGCAGTGAACCCTTGGGCAGACAGGGCTCCTATGGCTACACCTTC
-	TRBV25-1	TRBJ1-2	-	CASSSGSGYGYTF	TGTGCCAGCAGTTCCGGATCGGGATATGGCTACACCTTC
TRBD1	TRBV7-2	TRBJ2-2	-	CASSLKWDRGYTGELFF	TGTGCCAGCAGTCTAAAGTGGGACAGGGGATACACCGGGGAGCTGTTTTTT
-	TRBV2	TRBJ1-4	-	CATSARVATNEKLFF	TGTGCCACATCTGCGCGGGTTGCAACTAATGAAAAACTGTTTTTT
-	TRBV19	TRBJ2-3	-	CASSLEGSGSTDTQYF	TGTGCCAGTAGTTTGGAGGGCTCGGGCAGCACAGATACGCAGTATTTT
-	TRBV28	TRBJ2-2	-	CASSGARRTGELFF	TGTGCCAGCAGCGGGGCCCGAAGAACCGGGGAGCTGTTTTTT
-	TRBV6-1	TRBJ2-7	once	CASRSGIRYEQYF	TGTGCCAGCAGGTCAGGGATTCGTTACGAGCAGTACTTC
TRBD1	TRBV13	TRBJ2-7	-	CASSLVGDRNYEQYF	TGTGCCAGCAGCTTAGTTGGGGACAGGAACTACGAGCAGTACTTC
-	TRBV6-6	TRBJ2-2	-	CASISVGNTGELFF	TGTGCCAGCATATCCGTCGGGAACACCGGGGAGCTGTTTTTT
-	TRBV7-2	TRBJ2-7	-	CASSLATRDYEQYF	TGTGCCAGCAGCTTAGCGACGCGGGACTACGAGCAGTACTTC
TRBD1	TRBV11-3	TRBJ2-5	-	CASSPQGDETQYF	TGTGCCAGCAGCCCACAGGGGGACGAGACCCAGTACTTC
TRBD1	TRBV29-1	TRBJ1-4	-	CSVGAGGFEKLFF	TGCAGCGTTGGAGCAGGGGGATTTGAAAAACTGTTTTTT
TRBD2	TRBV27	TRBJ2-7	-	CASSQGTSGGRQQYF	TGTGCCAGCAGTCAGGGGACTAGCGGCGGGAGACAGCAGTACTTC
-	TRBV6-4	TRBJ2-5	-	CASSFNPRETQYF	TGTGCCAGCAGCTTTAACCCACGGGAGACCCAGTACTTC
-	TRBV5-5	TRBJ1-4	-	CASSVTGATTNEKLFF	TGTGCCAGCAGCGTGACGGGGGCGACAACTAATGAAAAACTGTTTTTT
-	TRBV29-1	TRBJ2-3	-	CSVEPLSADTQYF	TGCAGCGTTGAACCCCTCTCCGCAGATACGCAGTATTTT
-	TRBV6-1	TRBJ2-3	-	CASRPSTDTQYF	TGTGCCAGCAGGCCGTCCACAGATACGCAGTATTTT
TRBD1	TRBV5-1	TRBJ1-5	-	CASSLGQGADQPQHF	TGCGCCAGCAGCTTGGGACAGGGTGCTGATCAGCCCCAGCATTTT
TRBD1	TRBV6-6	TRBJ1-5	-	CASSSNRGGGNQPQHF	TGTGCCAGCAGTTCAAACAGGGGAGGGGGCAATCAGCCCCAGCATTTT
-	TRBV6-5	TRBJ2-7	-	CASSSPGRGSYEQYF	TGTGCCAGCAGCTCTCCGGGACGCGGCTCCTACGAGCAGTACTTC
-	TRBV19	TRBJ1-5	-	CASSAISSKFHQPQHF	TGTGCCAGTAGTGCAATCTCAAGTAAGTTCCATCAGCCCCAGCATTTT
TRBD1	TRBV19	TRBJ2-7	-	CASSTSGGEQYF	TGTGCCAGTAGTACCTCAGGGGGCGAGCAGTACTTC
-	TRBV10-2	TRBJ1-2	-	CASRTSQTYGYTF	TGCGCCAGCAGGACGTCACAGACATATGGCTACACCTTC
TRBD1	TRBV14	TRBJ2-1	-	CASSQTGGREWHNEQFF	TGTGCCAGCAGCCAAACAGGGGGACGGGAGTGGCACAATGAGCAGTTCTTC
-	TRBV19	TRBJ2-5	-	CASSSLREGMETQYF	TGTGCCAGTAGTTCCTTAAGGGAAGGGATGGAGACCCAGTACTTC
-	TRBV4-1	TRBJ2-5	-	CASSRGMRETQYF	TGCGCCAGCAGCCGAGGTATGCGGGAGACCCAGTACTTC
-	TRBV19	TRBJ1-5	-	CASSIDGKVTQPQHF	TGTGCCAGTAGTATAGACGGGAAGGTTACTCAGCCCCAGCATTTT
TRBD1	TRBV13	TRBJ1-3	-	CASSLLAGGGNTIYF	TGTGCCAGCAGCTTACTAGCAGGGGGCGGAAACACCATATATTTT
-	TRBV4-1	TRBJ1-2	-	CASSQPGSYGYTF	TGCGCCAGCAGCCAACCCGGTAGCTATGGCTACACCTTC
-	TRBV11-2	TRBJ2-7	-	CASSFDLGAPSYEQYF	TGTGCCAGCAGCTTCGACCTAGGGGCTCCCTCCTACGAGCAGTACTTC
TRBD2	TRBV7-3	TRBJ2-1	-	CASSFGNLAGGLNEQFF	TGTGCCAGCAGCTTTGGGAATCTAGCGGGAGGGCTCAATGAGCAGTTCTTC
TRBD1	TRBV25-1	TRBJ1-1	-	CASSGGGSLGAFF	TGTGCCAGCTCTGGAGGGGGCAGTCTTGGAGCTTTCTTT
-	TRBV5-1	TRBJ1-1	-	CASSLGPEAFF	TGCGCCAGCAGCTTAGGTCCTGAAGCTTTCTTT
TRBD2	TRBV19	TRBJ2-7	-	CASSRLAEGYEQYF	TGTGCCAGTAGTCGACTAGCCGAGGGCTACGAGCAGTACTTC
TRBD2	TRBV9	TRBJ2-7	-	CASSVGAGATYEQYF	TGTGCCAGCAGCGTAGGTGCGGGAGCGACCTACGAGCAGTACTTC
-	TRBV18	TRBJ1-5	-	CASSPNTGRDQPQHF	TGTGCCAGCTCACCAAATACAGGACGTGATCAGCCCCAGCATTTT
-	TRBV19	TRBJ2-1	-	CASSIGGGRRRRADNEQFF	TGTGCCAGTAGTATAGGAGGTGGGAGGCGGAGGAGGGCAGACAATGAGCAGTTCTTC
-	TRBV2	TRBJ2-3	-	CASSESADTQYF	TGTGCCAGCAGTGAAAGTGCGGATACGCAGTATTTT
-	TRBV19	TRBJ1-5	-	CASSGDQPQHF	TGTGCCAGTAGCGGGGATCAGCCCCAGCATTTT
-	TRBV15	TRBJ2-1	-	CATSSTLDNEQFF	TGTGCCACCAGCAGTACACTAGACAATGAGCAGTTCTTC
TRBD2	TRBV20-1	TRBJ2-1	-	CSAGTSEEQFF	TGCAGTGCCGGGACTAGCGAAGAGCAGTTCTTC
-	TRBV7-2	TRBJ2-2	-	CASSPAGTGELFF	TGTGCCAGCAGCCCGGCGGGAACCGGGGAGCTGTTTTTT
-	TRBV7-9	TRBJ2-7	-	CASSPKHDTTTYEQYF	TGTGCCAGCAGCCCTAAGCATGACACCACAACCTACGAGCAGTACTTC
-	TRBV6-4	TRBJ2-1	once	CASSQDYHSYNEQFF	TGTGCCAGCAGCCAGGACTACCACTCCTACAATGAGCAGTTCTTC
-	TRBV11-2	TRBJ2-1	-	CASSQQDNEQFF	TGTGCCAGCAGCCAACAGGACAATGAGCAGTTCTTC
-	TRBV28	TRBJ2-7	-	CAIGKGSYEQYF	TGTGCCATAGGTAAAGGGTCCTACGAGCAGTACTTC
TRBD2	TRBV5-4	TRBJ2-7	once	CASSLEGLAGDEQYF	TGTGCCAGCAGCTTGGAGGGGCTAGCGGGAGACGAGCAGTACTTC
TRBD2	TRBV11-2	TRBJ2-1	-	CASSLGDYRLYEQFF	TGTGCCAGCAGCTTAGGGGACTACCGCCTCTATGAGCAGTTCTTC
-	TRBV21-1	TRBJ2-5	-	CASRSARNTETQYF	TGTGCCAGCAGGTCAGCACGCAATACAGAGACCCAGTACTTC
TRBD2	TRBV7-9	TRBJ2-5	-	CASSSTSGSRETQYF	TGTGCCAGCAGCTCGACTAGCGGGAGTAGGGAGACCCAGTACTTC
TRBD1	TRBV19	TRBJ1-5	-	CASSRGTGGNQPQHF	TGTGCCAGTAGCAGAGGGACAGGGGGTAATCAGCCCCAGCATTTT
TRBD1	TRBV7-2	TRBJ1-2	-	CASSLNVGQGQNWGYTF	TGTGCCAGCAGCTTAAACGTGGGACAGGGCCAAAACTGGGGCTACACCTTC